These 27 T cell receptor beta chains originate from one sample sequenced in a study of T cells after yellow fever vaccination. Each CDR3 protein gets one entry after TCRdb re-called the 5' RACE reads with MiXCR. The sample holds hundreds of thousands of distinct CDR3 sequences, roughly 5% seen once. Specimen: CD4+ T cells sorted from PBMCs, collected on the day of the yellow fever booster vaccination. The source of these receptors is a man between 18 and 29 years old who received the YFV17D yellow fever vaccine.

This clonotype was observed at least ten times. The gene calls are TRBV29-1 and TRBJ2-3; D gene ambiguous. V was cut by 7 bases and J by 4 bases, with 15 bases left in between. The CDR3 loop spans 13 amino acids. Germline CDR1 SQVTM, CDR2 ANQGSEA. The CDR3 DNA follows: TGCAGCGGGCTAGTAGGCTATTCAGATACGCAGTATTTT. It yields the protein CSGLVGYSDTQYF.

The sample holds a few counts of this clonotype. The chain is built from TRBV5-4 and TRBJ2-3; 7 bases map to TRBD2. The V segment lost 4 bases and the J segment 6 bases; nucleotides outside the gene matches: 11. In germline, CDR1 is SGHNT, CDR2 YYREEE (reference sequence). The CDR3 has 15 amino acids. The CDR3 here is CASSTEGLAEDTQYF. For the CDR3, the DNA is TGTGCCAGCAGCACGGAAGGCCTAGCGGAGGATACGCAGTATTTT.

This clonotype was counted at least ten times. V gene TRBV4-1 combines with J gene TRBJ2-3, with unresolved D. Germline V CDR1 and CDR2: MGHRA, YSYEKL. The V end was cut by 4 bases, the J end by 0 bases, with 23 bases between. This CDR3 comprises 19 residues. CDR3 coding DNA: TGCGCCAGCAGCCTTACCTGGGGATTCTATAAATCTAGCACAGATACGCAGTATTTT. Amino acid sequence: CASSLTWGFYKSSTDTQYF.

This clonotype was recorded a few times. V usage is TRBV4-2 and J usage is TRBJ2-3; 10 nucleotides agree with TRBD2. Germline lookup yields CDR1 LGHNA and CDR2 YNFKEQ. Germline trimming cut 4 bases from V and 5 bases from J; bases unmatched to any gene: 6. The CDR3 is made up of 15 amino acids. The CDR3 region has the DNA TGTGCCAGCAGCCTCGGGACTAGCGCGGAAGATACGCAGTATTTT. Protein: CASSLGTSAEDTQYF.

The chain joins TRBV12-3 or TRBV12-4 to TRBJ2-3, with D tentatively TRBD2 (6 bases). V was shortened by 5 bases and J by 8 bases, with 14 bases between the two germline ends. CDR3 length equals 13 residues. DNA for the CDR3: TGTGCCAGCAGTCGGTCCGGGAGCCTTACGCAGTATTTT. Translated, it gives CASSRSGSLTQYF.

This clonotype was counted at least ten times. J is TRBJ2-5 and V is TRBV29-1; TRBD2 matches at 14 bases. The CDR3 has 14 amino acids. CDR1 is SQVTM and CDR2 is ANQGSEA in the germline V gene. V was clipped by 6 bases and J by 5 bases; unmatched bases: 5. The CDR3 loop reads CSVTSGGAAETQYF. CDR3 nucleotides: TGCAGCGTGACTAGCGGGGGGGCCGCGGAGACCCAGTACTTC.

This chain joins TRBV5-6 and TRBJ2-3; 8 bases line up with TRBD2. V dropped 4 bases and J dropped 7; count of bases not matched to a gene: 17. Germline CDR1 is SGHDT and CDR2 is YYEEEE. The CDR3 consists of 17 residues. CDR3 in DNA: TGTGCCAGCAGCCCTATGGACAGCGGGGGACCCACGAATACGCAGTATTTT. It yields the protein CASSPMDSGGPTNTQYF.

This clonotype showed up many times. This chain joins TRBV29-1 and TRBJ2-7; D uncertain. The CDR3 is 14 amino acids. The germline gives CDR1 SQVTM, CDR2 ANQGSEA. With 3 bases removed from V and 4 bases from J, the gap between germline ends came to 16 bases. The CDR3 bases are TGCAGCGTTGACGTCAAGGGAACAGATTACGAGCAGTACTTC. As protein: CSVDVKGTDYEQYF.

This clonotype occurred many times. The genes are TRBV5-1 and TRBJ2-1; 7 nucleotides match TRBD1. The CDR3 is made up of 14 amino acids. V gave up 0 bases and J gave up 5 bases; unmatched junction bases: 2. The germline V gene has CDR1 SGHRS and CDR2 YFSETQ. The CDR3 DNA is TGCGCCAGCAGCTTGGGCGGACAGGACAATGAGCAGTTCTTC. Its translation is CASSLGGQDNEQFF.

The chain carries TRBV7-2 and TRBJ2-1, with D hard to call. This CDR3 region has 14 residues. Germline V lookup: CDR1 SGHTA, CDR2 FQGNSA. The germline V and J ends were trimmed by 1 base and 9 bases, with 13 bases remaining between them. The CDR3 reads CASSLVPRPLEQFF. The DNA of the CDR3 is TGTGCCAGCAGCTTAGTCCCTAGACCCCTTGAGCAGTTCTTC.

This clonotype occurred a few times. CDR3 loop: CASSSTSGEDTQYF. Here the CDR3 DNA reads TGCGCCAGCAGCTCGACTAGCGGGGAAGATACGCAGTATTTT. The chain couples TRBV5-1 to TRBJ2-3, with 11 nucleotides matching TRBD2. The CDR3 has 14 amino acids. Germline V CDR1 and CDR2: SGHRS, YFSETQ. The trim removed 3 bases at V and 5 bases at J, leaving 2 bases unmatched. Full variable domain (missing parts from reference TRBV5-1 and TRBJ2-3): KAGVTQTPRYLIKTRGQQVTLSCSPISGHRSVSWYQQTPGQGLQFLFEYFSETQRNKGNFPGRFSGRQFSNSRSEMNVSTLELGDSALYLCASSSTSGEDTQYFGPGTRLTVL.

A few counts support this clonotype. The chain links TRBV7-9 to TRBJ2-5, with a possible D match to TRBD2 (5 bases). CDR1 is SEHNR, CDR2 FQNEAQ, per germline (reference sequence). Trimming stripped 5 bases from V and 0 bases from J, with 7 bases between. This CDR3 spans 13 amino acids. The CDR3 nucleotides read TGTGCCAGCAGCAGGACTCACCAAGAGACCCAGTACTTC. It translates to CASSRTHQETQYF.

This clonotype was counted only a few times. The chain carries TRBV5-1 and TRBJ1-4; no reliable D call. V shed 4 bases and J shed 8 bases, with 21 bases lying between them. CDR3 length: 16 amino acids. The germline V gene has CDR1 SGHRS and CDR2 YFSETQ. The CDR3 loop reads CASSLGDTHSGEKLFF. The DNA for the CDR3 is TGCGCCAGCAGCCTGGGAGACACCCATTCCGGCGAAAAACTGTTTTTT.

The chain employs TRBV4-1 and TRBJ2-5, with no clear D. Trimming removed 3 bases at V and 3 bases at J, with 8 bases between. CDR1 is MGHRA, CDR2 YSYEKL, per germline. CDR3 length equals 13 residues. This chain's CDR3 is CASSHNSEETQYF. In DNA form, the CDR3 reads TGCGCCAGCAGCCATAACTCGGAAGAGACCCAGTACTTC.

The chain is built from TRBV5-1 and TRBJ1-6; D is unclear. The CDR3 loop spans 16 amino acids. Looked up from germline, CDR1 is SGHRS and CDR2 is YFSETQ. The V and J ends lost 0 bases and 10 bases respectively, with 17 bases between them. DNA for the CDR3: TGCGCCAGCAGCTTGGACGGGGTTACGGTCGGGTCACCCCTCCACTTT. Its translation: CASSLDGVTVGSPLHF.

The chain uses TRBV6-5 and TRBJ2-7; 7 bases align to TRBD1. Germline-derived CDR1 and CDR2 are MNHEY and SVGAGI. CDR3 length: 14 residues. Unmatched junction bases numbered 7, after V lost 6 bases and J lost 2 bases. As DNA, the CDR3 is TGTGCCAGCAGACCGCGACAGGGCACCTACGAGCAGTACGTC. It specifies CASRPRQGTYEQYV.

The sample holds many counts of this clonotype. This chain joins TRBV12-3 or TRBV12-4 and TRBJ1-4, with D perhaps TRBD1 (6 bases). Trimming took off 5 bases at V and 6 bases at J, with 13 bases between the two ends. The CDR3 is 14 amino acids. CDR3 nucleotide sequence: TGTGCCAGCAGTCCACAGGGAGGGCATGAAAAACTGTTTTTT. Protein product: CASSPQGGHEKLFF.

This clonotype was observed at least ten times. V is TRBV29-1 and J is TRBJ2-5; D uncertain. The CDR3 contains 10 residues. V gave up 2 bases and J gave up 6 bases, with 4 bases separating them. The V gene's germline CDR1 is SQVTM and CDR2 ANQGSEA. The CDR3 region has the DNA TGCAGCGTTGAATTGAAGACCCAGTACTTC. It codes for CSVELKTQYF.

This clonotype was recorded many times. The chain uses TRBV5-1 and TRBJ2-5; D is perhaps TRBD1 or TRBD2 (5 bases each). Between the trimmed V and J ends, which lost 1 base and 2 bases, there was a span of 15 bases. CDR3 length: 16 amino acids. The germline V gene has CDR1 SGHRS and CDR2 YFSETQ. CDR3 residues: CASSLSPGSLQETQYF. For the CDR3, the DNA is TGCGCCAGCAGCTTGAGTCCAGGGAGTTTACAAGAGACCCAGTACTTC. Full variable domain (rest looked up from reference TRBV5-1 and TRBJ2-5): KAGVTQTPRYLIKTRGQQVTLSCSPISGHRSVSWYQQTPGQGLQFLFEYFSETQRNKGNFPGRFSGRQFSNSRSEMNVSTLELGDSALYLCASSLSPGSLQETQYFGPGTRLLVL.

CDR3 nucleotide sequence: TGCGCCAGCAGCGAACCGAGAGGGGGCTACACCTTC. Translated: CASSEPRGGYTF. This chain joins TRBV5-1 and TRBJ1-2; D remains unclear. V was trimmed by 4 bases and J by 8 bases, leaving 12 bases between them. The CDR3 extends over 12 amino acids. Germline lookup yields CDR1 SGHRS and CDR2 YFSETQ. Based on the CDR3 plus reference TRBV5-1 and TRBJ1-2, the full variable domain is KAGVTQTPRYLIKTRGQQVTLSCSPISGHRSVSWYQQTPGQGLQFLFEYFSETQRNKGNFPGRFSGRQFSNSRSEMNVSTLELGDSALYLCASSEPRGGYTFGSGTRLTVV.

This clonotype turned up a few times. CDR3 residues: CASIDDLNTGELFF. For the CDR3, the DNA is TGTGCCAGCATTGATGACCTGAACACCGGGGAGCTGTTTTTT. J is TRBJ2-2 and V is TRBV2; D not resolved. Germline CDR1 reads SNHLY; CDR2 reads FYNNEI. V shed 7 bases and J shed 1 base, with 10 bases lying between them. The CDR3 is 14 residues long.

This clonotype was seen only a few times. The chain is built from TRBV5-1 and TRBJ2-5, with D perhaps given as TRBD1 or TRBD2 (5 bases each). In germline, CDR1 is SGHRS, CDR2 YFSETQ. The CDR3 consists of 14 residues. Trimming shortened V by 0 bases and J by 1 base, and 7 bases separated the two germline ends. The CDR3 sequence: CASSLGDAQETQYF. In DNA form, the CDR3 reads TGCGCCAGCAGCTTGGGGGACGCCCAAGAGACCCAGTACTTC.

This clonotype came up a few times. V is TRBV5-1 and J is TRBJ1-2; maybe TRBD1 (5 bases). Between the trimmed V and J ends, which lost 0 bases and 6 bases, there was a span of 9 bases. CDR3 size: 13 residues. Germline V gene sequence: CDR1 SGHRS, CDR2 YFSETQ. The CDR3 DNA follows: TGCGCCAGCAGCTTGGGCACAGGACATGGCTACACCTTC. The encoded protein is CASSLGTGHGYTF.

This clonotype turned up a few times. The chain carries TRBV28 and TRBJ2-3; a weak D match, TRBD1 (6 bases). Trimming cost V 3 bases and J 3 bases, with 16 bases left between them. Germline V gene lookup returns CDR1 MDHEN and CDR2 SYDVKM. The CDR3 length is 16 residues. Here the CDR3 reads CASSFNQGRGTDTQYF. CDR3 DNA sequence: TGTGCCAGCAGTTTTAACCAGGGGCGCGGAACAGATACGCAGTATTTT.

This clonotype came up a few times. The chain recombines TRBV7-6 with TRBJ2-2, with D possibly TRBD1 on 5 matching bases. Trimming took 6 bases from V and 4 from J, leaving 12 bases between them. CDR1 is SGHVS, CDR2 FNYEAQ, per germline. The CDR3 is 14 residues long. The CDR3 nucleotides are TGTGCCAGCAGAACTGGACAACGCACCGGGGAGCTGTTTTTT. Translating gives CASRTGQRTGELFF.

In this sample, this clonotype turned up many times. This chain connects TRBV27 to TRBJ1-4; D call uncertain. The CDR3 spans 13 residues. V was trimmed by 3 bases and J by 7 bases, leaving 9 bases between them. CDR1 is MNHEY, CDR2 SMNVEV, per germline (reference sequence). The CDR3 DNA sequence: TGTGCCAGCAGTTTCAGGCGGGGTGAAAAACTGTTTTTT. Its translation is CASSFRRGEKLFF.

This clonotype appeared many times. The chain recombines TRBV29-1 with TRBJ2-3; TRBD1 aligns across 9 bases. Per germline, CDR1 SQVTM and CDR2 ANQGSEA. The CDR3 has 16 residues. V dropped 6 bases and J dropped 3; count of bases not matched to a gene: 13. CDR3 coding DNA: TGCAGCGTCACCCACCCTGACAGGGGGGTAACAGATACGCAGTATTTT. It translates to CSVTHPDRGVTDTQYF.